These 24 T cell receptor beta chains were all obtained from the same sample, sequenced in a study of T cell repertoires in ileal Crohn's disease. Some clones are missing from TCRdb's copy, which holds only in-frame ones; the method was immunoSEQ multiplex PCR. The table lists fewer than 6,500 clones, about 77% of them singletons, with less than 45% in the top ten. The time point: neoterminal ileum biopsy at postoperative endoscopy, about 6 months after surgery. Specimen: ileal tissue. Receptor source: an adult with Crohn's disease.

The chain carries TRBV5-5 and TRBJ1-5, with no clear D. V lost 0 bases, J lost 2 bases, and 12 bases lay in between. The CDR3 runs to 16 residues. Germline V gene lookup returns CDR1 SGHKS and CDR2 YYEKEE (reference sequence). CDR3 residues: CASSLEAGYRNQPQHF. The DNA for the CDR3 is TGTGCCAGCAGCTTGGAGGCCGGATACCGCAATCAGCCCCAGCATTTT.

V gene TRBV5-1 combines with J gene TRBJ2-1, with D possibly being TRBD2 (5 bases). V was cut by 7 bases and J by 0 bases, with 20 bases left in between. CDR3 size: 17 residues. Germline values: CDR1 SGHRS, CDR2 YFSETQ. The DNA for the CDR3 is TGCGCCAGCCGATTCGTGACCGGGATTTACTCCTACAATGAGCAGTTCTTC. Its translation is CASRFVTGIYSYNEQFF.

The rearrangement uses TRBV28 and TRBJ2-1, with a possible D match to TRBD1 (6 bases). Germline V gives CDR1 MDHEN, CDR2 SYDVKM. The CDR3 length is 14 residues. The ends were cut back, 6 bases at V and 3 bases at J, with 12 bases in the middle. CDR3 loop: CASRKHRDYNEQFF. CDR3 DNA sequence: TGTGCCAGCAGAAAACACAGGGACTACAATGAGCAGTTCTTC.

The chain has TRBV18 and TRBJ1-4; D is perhaps TRBD1 (6 bases). The length of the CDR3 is 14 residues. Germline V gives CDR1 KGHSH, CDR2 LQKENI. Deletions cut 2 bases from V and 7 bases from J, with 11 bases between. For the CDR3, the DNA is TGTGCCAGCTCACCAACTCAGGGGAGTGAAAAACTGTTTTTT. Its protein product is CASSPTQGSEKLFF.

The chain couples TRBV7-2 to TRBJ2-4, with 14 bases matching TRBD2. Losses at the gene ends were 5 bases for V and 0 bases for J; bases not matched to a gene: 6. The germline CDR1 and CDR2 sequences are SGHTA and FQGNSA. This CDR3 region has 18 residues. DNA for the CDR3: TGTGCCAGCAGCCCGGGGACTAGCGGGGGTCTAGCCAAAAACATTCAGTACTTC. It is translated as CASSPGTSGGLAKNIQYF.

The V gene is TRBV9, the J gene TRBJ1-6; maybe TRBD1 (5 bases). The germline V gene encodes CDR1 SGDLS and CDR2 YYNGEE. V gave up 1 base and J gave up 6 bases, with 14 bases separating them. This CDR3 has 16 residues. Written as DNA, the CDR3 is TGTGCCAGCAGCGTATTAGCGGGGACGACTAATTCACCCCTCCACTTT. Translated: CASSVLAGTTNSPLHF.

The chain recombines TRBV6-6 with TRBJ2-7, with D unclear. The V end lost 0 bases, the J end lost 4 bases, and 13 bases lay between the germline ends. There are 15 residues in the CDR3. The germline V gene encodes CDR1 MNHNY and CDR2 SVGAGI (reference sequence). CDR3 sequence: CASSYSSSTLYEQYF. The CDR3 nucleotides are TGTGCCAGCAGTTACTCCTCATCCACCCTTTACGAGCAGTACTTC.

This clone has only one observation. The genes are TRBV5-1 and TRBJ1-1; no clear D. This CDR3 has 15 residues. Looked up from germline, CDR1 is SGHRS and CDR2 is YFSETQ. The V end was cut by 1 base, the J end by 1 base, with 11 bases between. CDR3 protein: CASSLSGSWNTEAFF. CDR3 DNA: TGCGCCAGCAGCTTGAGCGGTAGTTGGAACACTGAAGCTTTCTTT.

This clone was counted between two and nine times. The chain combines TRBV18 with TRBJ1-5; the match to TRBD1 covers 8 bases. Germline CDR1 KGHSH, CDR2 LQKENI. The CDR3 totals 16 residues. V was pared by 3 bases and J by 0 bases, with 4 bases of the junction left unmatched. The CDR3, as DNA: TGTGCCAGCTCACCCGAAGGGACAGGTAGCAATCAGCCCCAGCATTTT. This sequence encodes CASSPEGTGSNQPQHF.

There are a few counts of this clone. The chain couples TRBV28 to TRBJ1-2; no clear D gene. This CDR3 comprises 12 residues. CDR1 and CDR2 (germline): MDHEN, SYDVKM. Trimming cost V 4 bases and J 3 bases, with 6 bases left between them. The CDR3 region is CASSWLDYGYTF. The CDR3 DNA follows: TGTGCCAGCAGTTGGCTGGACTATGGCTACACCTTC.

The rearrangement uses TRBV19 and TRBJ1-1; a possible D gene is TRBD1 (5 bases). The CDR3 is 13 amino acids. Germline CDR1 is LNHDA and CDR2 is SQIVND (reference sequence). Trimming stripped 3 bases from V and 5 bases from J, with 10 bases between. The CDR3 DNA reads as TGTGCCAGTAGTATCCAGGGTGGGACTGAAGCTTTCTTT. Translating gives CASSIQGGTEAFF.

The gene calls are TRBV7-9 and TRBJ2-5; D is unclear. V lost 5 bases, J lost 2 bases, and 15 bases lay in between. CDR3 size: 15 residues. Germline V gene data show CDR1 as SEHNR and CDR2 as FQNEAQ (reference sequence). In nucleotides, the CDR3 is TGTGCCAGCAGCCCTTCGACAAACCCACAAGAGACCCAGTACTTC. This translates into CASSPSTNPQETQYF.

This clone has more than one count but fewer than ten. The chain recombines TRBV18 with TRBJ1-6; D remains unclear. Trimming left V 2 bases short and J 9 bases short, with 8 bases between. The CDR3 has 13 residues. The germline V gene has CDR1 KGHSH and CDR2 LQKENI. CDR3 in DNA: TGTGCCAGCTCACCAGTGGCCCGTTCACCCCTCCACTTT. Its translation: CASSPVARSPLHF.

The genes are TRBV7-2 and TRBJ1-5, with a weak D call TRBD1 (6 bases). The V end was cut by 2 bases, the J end by 2 bases, with 10 bases between. There are 15 residues in the CDR3. Germline V lookup: CDR1 SGHTA, CDR2 FQGNSA. The CDR3 protein is CASSLNRAGNQPQHF. The CDR3 nucleotides are TGTGCCAGCAGCTTAAACAGGGCAGGCAATCAGCCCCAGCATTTT.

The chain is built from TRBV19 and TRBJ1-2; unclear D gene. CDR3 length: 12 amino acids. The ends were cut back, 3 bases at V and 8 bases at J, with 10 bases in the middle. Germline CDR1 reads LNHDA; CDR2 reads SQIVND (reference sequence). The CDR3 DNA sequence: TGTGCCAGTAGTATCGTGGGTCGCGGCTACACCTTC. Its translation is CASSIVGRGYTF.

The chain is built from TRBV9 and TRBJ1-1; D unclear. V was pared by 2 bases and J by 3 bases, with 11 bases between. Germline loops: CDR1 SGDLS, CDR2 YYNGEE. The CDR3 totals 14 residues. CDR3 coding DNA: TGTGCCAGCAGCGTTCGGATCAGAGACACTGAAGCTTTCTTT. Translation: CASSVRIRDTEAFF.

The chain couples TRBV7-3 to TRBJ2-1; 7 bases align to TRBD2. The CDR3 loop spans 15 amino acids. Germline CDR1 SGHTA, CDR2 FQGTGA. J gave up 3 bases and V 4 bases, and 6 bases lay outside the gene matches. CDR3 sequence: CASSSASGIYNEQFF. The CDR3 DNA is TGTGCCAGCAGCTCAGCTAGCGGAATCTACAATGAGCAGTTCTTC. The full variable domain, in which reference TRBV7-3 and TRBJ2-1 provide the parts outside the CDR3, is GAGVSQTPSNKVTEKGKYVELRCDPISGHTALYWYRQSLGQGPEFLIYFQGTGAADDSGLPNDRFFAVRPEGSVSTLKIQRTERGDSAVYLCASSSASGIYNEQFFGPGTRLTVL.

V gene TRBV5-4 combines with J gene TRBJ2-4, with D possibly being TRBD1 or TRBD2 (6 bases each). Between the trimmed V and J ends, which lost 4 bases and 8 bases, there was a span of 25 bases. CDR1 and CDR2 from the germline V gene are SGHNT and YYREEE (reference sequence). The length of the CDR3 is 17 residues. In DNA, the CDR3 is TGTGCCAGCAGCCAGGGACTGGACAGTGGAGGGTTGGACATTCAGTACTTC. Translated: CASSQGLDSGGLDIQYF.

The chain is built from TRBV14 and TRBJ2-1; D could derive from TRBD1 or TRBD2 (5 bases each). Germline V gene data show CDR1 as SGHDN and CDR2 as FVKESK. The CDR3 is made up of 19 amino acids. Deletions cut 2 bases from V and 5 bases from J, with 25 bases between. The CDR3 loop reads CASSQIKYRGRSWNNEQFF. In DNA form, the CDR3 reads TGTGCCAGCAGCCAAATAAAATACCGGGGCCGTTCGTGGAACAATGAGCAGTTCTTC.

Comment on this clone: Other nucleotide sequences in the sample specify the same CDR3. J is TRBJ2-5 and V is TRBV13; D is perhaps TRBD1 (6 bases). V was pared by 3 bases and J by 0 bases, with 8 bases between. From germline, CDR1 is PRHDT and CDR2 FYEKMQ (reference sequence). This CDR3 has 14 amino acids. The CDR3 here is CASSFRTDQETQYF. The CDR3 nucleotides read TGTGCCAGCAGCTTCCGGACAGACCAAGAGACCCAGTACTTC. The full variable domain, in which reference TRBV13 and TRBJ2-5 provide the parts outside the CDR3, is AAGVIQSPRHLIKEKRETATLKCYPIPRHDTVYWYQQGPGQDPQFLISFYEKMQSDKGSIPDRFSAQQFSDYHSELNMSSLELGDSALYFCASSFRTDQETQYFGPGTRLLVL.

V gene TRBV7-8 combines with J gene TRBJ1-1; a possible D gene is TRBD1 (6 bases). CDR3 size: 18 residues. Germline V gene lookup returns CDR1 SGHVS and CDR2 FQNEAQ. Trimming removed 6 bases at V and 5 bases at J, with 28 bases between. CDR3 loop: CASSSDGGRDSARTEAFF. The CDR3 DNA reads TGTGCCAGCAGTTCAGACGGGGGGCGGGATTCAGCTCGGACTGAAGCTTTCTTT.

This clone has only a few counts. The chain uses TRBV7-5 and TRBJ2-2; TRBD2, the table's D call, lacks a check against the DNA. TRBV7-5 is noted as a pseudogene. The CDR3 spans 15 residues. The CDR3 here is CVRSLGGLGTGELFF. The CDR3 coding sequence is TGTGTCAGAAGCTTAGGCGGGTTGGGAACCGGGGAGCTGTTTTTT.

This clone was detected once. This chain links TRBV28 with TRBJ1-2; D not certain. In germline, CDR1 is MDHEN, CDR2 SYDVKM. The CDR3 sequence is 16 residues long. The ends were cut back, 3 bases at V and 3 bases at J, with 17 bases in the middle. The CDR3 region is CASSFGQTSPDYGYTF. CDR3 in DNA: TGTGCCAGCAGTTTCGGGCAGACGAGCCCAGACTATGGCTACACCTTC.

V is TRBV27 and J is TRBJ2-3, with D possibly TRBD1 on 6 matching bases. Deletions cut 3 bases from V and 1 base from J, with 11 bases between. CDR1 MNHEY and CDR2 SMNVEV come from the germline V gene (reference sequence). CDR3 length equals 15 residues. The CDR3 region is CASSLRQDGTDTQYF. CDR3 coding DNA: TGTGCCAGCAGTTTGAGACAGGATGGCACAGATACGCAGTATTTT.